The present entry profiles one TCR beta chain with its context. The data are from a study of cytomegalovirus exposure and HLA in healthy donors. Germline lookup yields CDR1 SGHDT and CDR2 YYEEEE. Trimming took off 6 bases at V and 1 base at J, with 22 bases between the two ends. The CDR3 spans 17 residues. These donors, healthy bone marrow donors, were studied. Donors were nominally healthy when sampled, though unrecorded immune exposures were likely. PCR amplification relied on 60 Vbeta primers (plus 13 Jbeta primers). Data came from immunoSEQ multiplex PCR; TCRdb stores just in-frame clones and leaves some out. The table shows about 170,000 clones, with around 80% occurring only once.

Sequencing input: PBMCs. J is TRBJ1-1 and V is TRBV5-6; tentatively, D is TRBD1 (6 bases). The receptor was derived from a woman in her forties or fifties in good health and CMV-seronegative. The DNA for the CDR3 is TGTGCCAGCACTATACAGGGAACGCGGGAGGAGAACACTGAAGCTTTCTTT. Its translation: CASTIQGTREENTEAFF. The full variable domain, with the rest looked up from reference TRBV5-6 and TRBJ1-1, is DAGVTQSPTHLIKTRGQQVTLRCSPKSGHDTVSWYQQALGQGPQFIFQYYEEEERQRGNFPDRFSGHQFPNYSSELNVNALLLGDSALYLCASTIQGTREENTEAFFGQGTRLTVV.